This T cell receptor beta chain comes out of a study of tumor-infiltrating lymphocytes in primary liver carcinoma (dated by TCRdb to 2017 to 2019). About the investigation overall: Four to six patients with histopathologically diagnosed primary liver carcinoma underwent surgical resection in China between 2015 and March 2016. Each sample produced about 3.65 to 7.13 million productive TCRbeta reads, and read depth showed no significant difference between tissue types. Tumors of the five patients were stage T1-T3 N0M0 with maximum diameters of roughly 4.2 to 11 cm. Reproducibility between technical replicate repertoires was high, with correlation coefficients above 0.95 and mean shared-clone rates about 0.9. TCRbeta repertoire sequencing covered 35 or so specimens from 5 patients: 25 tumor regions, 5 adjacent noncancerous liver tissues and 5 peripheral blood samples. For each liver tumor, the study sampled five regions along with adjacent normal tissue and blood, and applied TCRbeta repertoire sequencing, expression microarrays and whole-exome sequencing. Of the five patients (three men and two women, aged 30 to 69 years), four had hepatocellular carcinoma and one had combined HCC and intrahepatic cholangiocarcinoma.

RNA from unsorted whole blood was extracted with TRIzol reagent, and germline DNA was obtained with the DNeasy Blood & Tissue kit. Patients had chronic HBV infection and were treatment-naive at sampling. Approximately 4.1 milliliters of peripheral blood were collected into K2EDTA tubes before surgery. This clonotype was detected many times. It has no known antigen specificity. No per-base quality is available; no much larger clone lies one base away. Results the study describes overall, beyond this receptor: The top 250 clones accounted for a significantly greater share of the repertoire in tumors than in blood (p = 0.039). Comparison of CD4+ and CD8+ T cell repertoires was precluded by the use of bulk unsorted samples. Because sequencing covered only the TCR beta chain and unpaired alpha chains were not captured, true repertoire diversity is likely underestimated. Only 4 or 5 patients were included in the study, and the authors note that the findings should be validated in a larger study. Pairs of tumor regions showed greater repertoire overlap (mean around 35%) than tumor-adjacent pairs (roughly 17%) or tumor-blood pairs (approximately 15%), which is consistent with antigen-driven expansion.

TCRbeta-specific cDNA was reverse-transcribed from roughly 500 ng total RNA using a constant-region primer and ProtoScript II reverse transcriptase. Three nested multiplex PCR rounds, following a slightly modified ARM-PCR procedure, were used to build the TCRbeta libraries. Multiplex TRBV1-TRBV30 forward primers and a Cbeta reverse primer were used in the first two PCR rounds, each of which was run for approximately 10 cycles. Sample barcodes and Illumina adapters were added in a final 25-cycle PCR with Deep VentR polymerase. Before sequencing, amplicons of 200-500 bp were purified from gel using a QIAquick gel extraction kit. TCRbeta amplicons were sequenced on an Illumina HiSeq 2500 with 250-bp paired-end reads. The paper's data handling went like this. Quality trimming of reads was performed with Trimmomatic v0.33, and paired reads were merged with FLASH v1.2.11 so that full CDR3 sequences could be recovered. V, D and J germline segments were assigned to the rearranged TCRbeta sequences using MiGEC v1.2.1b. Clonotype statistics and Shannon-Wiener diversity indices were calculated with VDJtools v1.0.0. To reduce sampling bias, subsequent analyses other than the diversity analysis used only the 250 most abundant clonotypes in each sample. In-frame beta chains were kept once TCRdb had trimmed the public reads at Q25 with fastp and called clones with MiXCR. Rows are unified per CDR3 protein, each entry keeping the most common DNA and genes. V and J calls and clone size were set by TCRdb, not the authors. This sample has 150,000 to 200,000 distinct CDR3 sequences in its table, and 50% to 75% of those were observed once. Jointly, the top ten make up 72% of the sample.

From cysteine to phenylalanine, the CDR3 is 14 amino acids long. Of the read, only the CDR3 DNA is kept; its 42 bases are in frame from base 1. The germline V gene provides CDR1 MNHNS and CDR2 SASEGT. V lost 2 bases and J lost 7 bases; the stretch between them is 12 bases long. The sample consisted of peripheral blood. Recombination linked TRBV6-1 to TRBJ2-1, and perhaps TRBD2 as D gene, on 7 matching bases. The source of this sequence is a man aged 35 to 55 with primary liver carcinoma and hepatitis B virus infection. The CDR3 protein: CASSETRGGNEQFF. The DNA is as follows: TGTGCCAGCAGTGAAACGAGGGGGGGTAATGAGCAGTTCTTC.